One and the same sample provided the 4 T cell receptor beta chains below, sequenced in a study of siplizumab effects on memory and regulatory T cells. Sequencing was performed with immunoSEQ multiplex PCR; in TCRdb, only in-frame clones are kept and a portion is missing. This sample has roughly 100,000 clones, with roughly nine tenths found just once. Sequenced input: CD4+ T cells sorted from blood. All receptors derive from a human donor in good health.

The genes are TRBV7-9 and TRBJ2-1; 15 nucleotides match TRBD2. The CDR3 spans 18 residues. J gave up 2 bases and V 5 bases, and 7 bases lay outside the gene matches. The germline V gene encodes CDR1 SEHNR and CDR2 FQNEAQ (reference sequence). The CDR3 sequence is CASSLRTSGRGTYNEQFF. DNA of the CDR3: TGTGCCAGCAGCCTTCGGACTAGCGGGAGGGGTACCTACAATGAGCAGTTCTTC.

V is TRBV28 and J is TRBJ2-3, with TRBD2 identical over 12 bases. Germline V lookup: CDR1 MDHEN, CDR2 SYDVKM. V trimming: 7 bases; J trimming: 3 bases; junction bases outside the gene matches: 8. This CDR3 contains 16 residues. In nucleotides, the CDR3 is TGTGCCAGCACCCCACAAGGACTAGCGGGAACAGATACGCAGTATTTT. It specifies CASTPQGLAGTDTQYF.

The CDR3 region is CATSTRRTGDEQYF. The CDR3 DNA follows: TGTGCCACCAGCACCCGTCGGACAGGGGACGAGCAGTACTTC. This chain connects TRBV15 to TRBJ2-7, with 9 bases matching TRBD1. From germline, CDR1 is LNHNV and CDR2 YYDKDF (reference sequence). V dropped 4 bases and J dropped 5; count of bases not matched to a gene: 6. The CDR3 consists of 14 residues.

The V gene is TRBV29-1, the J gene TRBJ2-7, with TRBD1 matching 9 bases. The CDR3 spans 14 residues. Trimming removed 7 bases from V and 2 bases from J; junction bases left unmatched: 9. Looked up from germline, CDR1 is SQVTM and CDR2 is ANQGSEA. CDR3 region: CSGKAGTGPYEQYF. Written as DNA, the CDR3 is TGCAGCGGGAAGGCCGGGACAGGGCCCTACGAGCAGTACTTC.